What follows are 19 T cell receptor beta chains derived from one specimen sequenced in a study of T cells in Graves' hyperthyroidism and ophthalmopathy. Template material for amplifying TCR beta CDR3 regions consisted of RNA transcripts. With the HTBI primer set, the TCR CDR3 went through a first round of RT-PCR. TCRdb analysed the multiplex PCR reads with MiXCR anew, one entry per CDR3 protein. The sample consists of about 640,000 distinct CDR3 sequences, roughly 20% of them appearing once. The sequenced material came from blood. Receptors originate from a man aged 25-45 years with Graves' ophthalmopathy.

This clonotype was seen a few times. The chain uses TRBV7-9 and TRBJ2-7, with 7 bases aligning to TRBD1. V lost 6 bases, J lost 3 bases, and 5 bases stayed unmatched. This CDR3 has 13 amino acids. Germline CDR1 is SEHNR and CDR2 is FQNEAQ (reference sequence). In DNA form, the CDR3 reads TGTGCCAGCAGTGACCGGGACAGCTACGAGCAGTACTTC. It yields the protein CASSDRDSYEQYF. The full variable domain, in which reference TRBV7-9 and TRBJ2-7 provide the parts outside the CDR3, is DTGVSQNPRHKITKRGQNVTFRCDPISEHNRLYWYRQTLGQGPEFLTYFQNEAQLEKSRLLSDRFSAERPKGSFSTLEIQRTEQGDSAMYLCASSDRDSYEQYFGPGTRLTVT.

This clonotype was detected many times. The chain carries TRBV11-3 and TRBJ2-3; 9 bases agree with TRBD2. Germline V lookup: CDR1 SGHNT, CDR2 YENEEA. The CDR3 runs to 17 residues. Unmatched junction bases numbered 11, after V lost 5 bases and J lost 2 bases. The CDR3 here is CASSPTGSGGFTDTQYF. CDR3 nucleotides: TGTGCCAGCAGCCCCACCGGGAGCGGGGGGTTCACAGATACGCAGTATTTT.

This clonotype was found many times. The rearrangement joins TRBV30 to TRBJ2-4; possibly TRBD1 for D (5 bases). The CDR3 has 14 residues. The V gene's germline CDR1 is GTSNPN and CDR2 SVGIG (reference sequence). Trimming took 0 bases from V and 4 from J, leaving 10 bases between them. The chain's CDR3 is CAWSVGRTKNIQYF. CDR3 bases: TGTGCCTGGAGTGTTGGCAGGACAAAAAACATTCAGTACTTC. Full variable domain (rest looked up from reference TRBV30 and TRBJ2-4): SQTIHQWPATLVQPVGSPLSLECTVEGTSNPNLYWYRQAAGRGLQLLFYSVGIGQISSEVPQNLSASRPQDRQFILSSKKLLLSDSGFYLCAWSVGRTKNIQYFGAGTRLSVL.

The chain couples TRBV4-1 to TRBJ2-7, with TRBD1 matching over 7 bases. CDR1 MGHRA and CDR2 YSYEKL come from the germline V gene. This CDR3 is built from 15 residues. V was pared by 4 bases and J by 0 bases, with 6 bases of the junction left unmatched. This chain's CDR3 is CASSPFWTGSYEQYF. CDR3 nucleotides: TGCGCCAGCAGCCCTTTCTGGACAGGCTCCTACGAGCAGTACTTC.

The table lists this clonotype with a few counts. CDR3 sequence: CASSLGTSVVGNEQFF. The CDR3 region has the DNA TGCGCCAGCAGCCTAGGGACTAGCGTCGTGGGTAATGAGCAGTTCTTC. V is TRBV5-1 and J is TRBJ2-1; 10 bases fit TRBD2. Germline V gives CDR1 SGHRS, CDR2 YFSETQ. Trimming took 4 bases from V and 7 from J; bases not matched to a gene: 11. CDR3 length equals 16 residues.

This sequence joins TRBV25-1 and TRBJ2-3; D ambiguous. The CDR3 extends over 15 amino acids. Trimming cost V 6 bases and J 6 bases, with 19 bases left between them. CDR1 and CDR2 (germline): MGHDK, SYGVNS. The CDR3 DNA reads as TGTGCCAGCAGCCCGTCAAGCCGACCGCACGATACGCAGTATTTT. Amino acid sequence: CASSPSSRPHDTQYF.

This clonotype was detected a few times. The CDR3: CASSQVRASPLHF. CDR3 DNA sequence: TGCGCCAGCAGCCAAGTGAGGGCTTCACCCCTCCACTTT. J is TRBJ1-6 and V is TRBV4-1; D is unclear. CDR1 and CDR2 from the germline V gene are MGHRA and YSYEKL. V was pared by 1 base and J by 9 bases, with 7 bases between. This CDR3 spans 13 amino acids.

J is TRBJ2-2 and V is TRBV24-1; 12 bases match TRBD2. Germline V gene lookup returns CDR1 KGHDR and CDR2 SFDVKD. The V gene end was trimmed by 4 bases and the J gene end by 6 bases; junction bases not matched to a gene: 14. CDR3 length: 19 amino acids. Written as DNA, the CDR3 is TGTGCCACCAGTGACCTGTTGACTAGCGGGAGTCCGGGGGCCGGGGAGCTGTTTTTT. Amino acids: CATSDLLTSGSPGAGELFF.

In its sample, this clonotype was seen many times. The chain carries TRBV7-2 and TRBJ2-1, with D uncertain. Trimming left V 2 bases short and J 4 bases short, with 15 bases between. CDR1 and CDR2 from the germline V gene are SGHTA and FQGNSA. This CDR3 has 16 residues. This CDR3 is CASSLSGTLPYNEQFF. The DNA of the CDR3 is TGTGCCAGCAGCTTATCGGGCACCCTACCTTACAATGAGCAGTTCTTC.

The table lists this clonotype with a few counts. One junction end disagrees with the germline gene, perhaps due to a read error. V and J are TRBV5-8 and TRBJ2-1; TRBD2 matches 8 bases. Germline V CDR1 and CDR2: SGHTS, YDEGEE. The CDR3 covers 16 residues. In DNA, the CDR3 is TGTGCCAGCAGCTCACCCGGGACTAGTAGGTACAGTGAGCAGTTCTTC. Its protein product is CASSSPGTSRYSEQFF.

Notes on this clonotype: One end of the junction is discordant with germline, which a read error may explain. As DNA, the CDR3 is TGTACCAGCACGAGGGGCGGGGGTTCGGTCACCGGGGAGCTGTTTTTT. Translated: CTSTRGGGSVTGELFF. The J gene is TRBJ2-2, the V gene TRBV6-1; 7 bases agree with TRBD2. The CDR3 covers 16 residues. Looked up from germline, CDR1 is MNHNS and CDR2 is SASEGT.

In this sample, this clonotype turned up a few times. The V call is TRBV20-1, the J call TRBJ2-1, with D maybe TRBD2 (6 bases). The CDR3 consists of 14 residues. The germline CDR1 and CDR2 sequences are DFQATT and SNEGSKA (reference sequence). Trimming took 3 bases from V and 4 from J, leaving 13 bases between them. The CDR3 is CSARGLARYNEQFF. Written as DNA, the CDR3 is TGCAGTGCTAGGGGGCTAGCGAGATACAATGAGCAGTTCTTC.

The genes are TRBV7-9 and TRBJ2-5; D is unresolved. CDR3 size: 14 residues. V was clipped by 5 bases and J by 0 bases, with 10 bases between them. Germline V gene data show CDR1 as SEHNR and CDR2 as FQNEAQ (reference sequence). The CDR3 DNA reads as TGTGCCAGCAGCATCACAGAGTACCAAGAGACCCAGTACTTC. It codes for CASSITEYQETQYF.

The table lists this clonotype with many counts. The V gene is TRBV6-5, the J gene TRBJ2-5; no clear D. Germline V CDR1 and CDR2: MNHEY, SVGAGI. V lost 2 bases to trimming and J lost 5 bases, with 12 bases between them. This CDR3 spans 14 amino acids. The CDR3 DNA is TGTGCCAGCAGTTACGATGGGCCTAGGGAGACCCAGTACTTC. Encoded protein: CASSYDGPRETQYF.

The chain links TRBV20-1 to TRBJ1-5; D unclear. Germline V gene data show CDR1 as DFQATT and CDR2 as SNEGSKA (reference sequence). CDR3 length equals 15 residues. The germline V and J ends were trimmed by 0 bases and 6 bases, with 15 bases remaining between them. The CDR3 DNA reads as TGCAGTGCTAGAGATCATGGGAGTCGGGGTCAGCCCCAGCATTTT. Its translation is CSARDHGSRGQPQHF.

The CDR3: CASSQEAGEEFF. As DNA, the CDR3 is TGTGCCAGCAGCCAAGAGGCGGGAGAGGAGTTCTTC. This chain uses TRBV14 with TRBJ2-1, with 7 bases identical to TRBD2. The CDR3 covers 12 residues. Germline CDR1 reads SGHDN; CDR2 reads FVKESK. V lost 0 bases, J lost 14 bases, and 4 bases stayed unmatched.

The chain uses TRBV14 and TRBJ1-2, with D hard to call. This CDR3 spans 12 amino acids. The ends were cut back, 1 base at V and 6 bases at J, with 6 bases in the middle. Germline values: CDR1 SGHDN, CDR2 FVKESK. The CDR3 spells CASSQGVDGYTF. DNA of the CDR3: TGTGCCAGCAGCCAAGGGGTTGATGGCTACACCTTC. The entire variable domain, with the rest obtained from reference TRBV14 and TRBJ1-2, is as follows: EAGVTQFPSHSVIEKGQTVTLRCDPISGHDNLYWYRRVMGKEIKFLLHFVKESKQDESGMPNNRFLAERTGGTYSTLKVQPAELEDSGVYFCASSQGVDGYTFGSGTRLTVV.

This clonotype has a handful of counts. The CDR3 nucleotides are TGTGCCCAGGGACAGAGCTCTGGAAACACCATATATTTT. This translates into CAQGQSSGNTIYF. This chain joins TRBV30 and TRBJ1-3; 7 nucleotides agree with TRBD1. CDR3 length: 13 residues. With V trimmed by 8 bases and J by 0 bases, 4 bases remained unmatched. CDR1 is GTSNPN, CDR2 SVGIG, per germline (reference sequence).

V usage is TRBV10-1 and J usage is TRBJ2-3, with 11 nucleotides matching TRBD2. The V segment lost 4 bases and the J segment 3 bases; nucleotides outside the gene matches: 6. The V gene's germline CDR1 is WNHNN and CDR2 SYGVQD (reference sequence). The CDR3 contains 16 residues. For the CDR3, the DNA is TGCGCCAGCAGTGGACCGACTAGCGGGACGACAGATACGCAGTATTTT. It encodes CASSGPTSGTTDTQYF.